These 31 T cell receptor beta chains were all obtained from the same sample, sequenced in a study of blood T cell repertoires in COVID-19. The table came from immunoSEQ multiplex PCR; TCRdb's copy has only in-frame clones and leaves some out. The table has 84,000 or so clones, around 85% seen once. Sample: peripheral blood. The receptor set was obtained from a man in his sixties or seventies with acute or convalescent COVID-19.

This chain uses TRBV5-4 with TRBJ1-2; tentatively, D is TRBD1 (6 bases). The germline V gene has CDR1 SGHNT and CDR2 YYREEE (reference sequence). With 0 bases removed from V and 8 bases from J, the gap between germline ends came to 11 bases. The CDR3 contains 13 residues. The CDR3 loop reads CASSLEGDRGYTF. CDR3 sequence (DNA): TGTGCCAGCAGCTTGGAGGGGGATCGAGGCTACACCTTC. Filled out from reference TRBV5-4 and TRBJ1-2, the complete variable domain reads ETGVTQSPTHLIKTRGQQVTLRCSSQSGHNTVSWYQQALGQGPQFIFQYYREEENGRGNFPPRFSGLQFPNYSSELNVNALELDDSALYLCASSLEGDRGYTFGSGTRLTVV.

This clone was found once. The gene calls are TRBV5-1 and TRBJ1-5, with D tentatively TRBD1 (6 bases). V was trimmed by 0 bases and J by 4 bases, leaving 11 bases between them. Germline values: CDR1 SGHRS, CDR2 YFSETQ. CDR3 size: 15 residues. The CDR3 nucleotides read TGCGCCAGCAGCTTGGAGGGGCAGGGGAATCAGCCCCAGCATTTT. Translated: CASSLEGQGNQPQHF.

The rearrangement links TRBV6-2 or TRBV6-3 to TRBJ2-7, with 9 bases aligning to TRBD2. Germline V gene lookup returns CDR1 MNHEY and CDR2 SVGEGT. This CDR3 spans 13 amino acids. Trimming removed 5 bases from V and 6 bases from J; junction bases left unmatched: 5. The CDR3: CASSRGLAAEQYV. For the CDR3, the DNA is TGTGCCAGCAGTCGGGGACTAGCAGCCGAGCAGTACGTC.

The V call is TRBV10-3, the J call TRBJ2-1; 10 nucleotides line up with TRBD2. The CDR3 sequence is 15 residues long. Germline loops: CDR1 ENHRY, CDR2 SYGVKD. With 6 bases clipped from V and 4 bases from J, the junction kept 6 bases outside the gene matches. CDR3 DNA: TGTGCCATCAGGCAAGCGGGGGGGCGGTACAATGAGCAGTTCTTC. It translates to CAIRQAGGRYNEQFF.

The rearrangement uses TRBV2 and TRBJ1-1, with 10 bases that match TRBD1. Germline CDR1 reads SNHLY; CDR2 reads FYNNEI. V lost 11 bases and J lost 9; bases outside the gene matches: 18. CDR3 length: 15 residues. The CDR3 DNA reads as TGTGCCCATGGCGGGACAGGGGCCGCGGGGCGAAAAGCTTTCTTT. This translates into CAHGGTGAAGRKAFF.

The chain carries TRBV5-1 and TRBJ2-1; D unclear. Germline V gene lookup returns CDR1 SGHRS and CDR2 YFSETQ. This CDR3 region has 14 residues. Trimming shortened V by 0 bases and J by 6 bases, and 10 bases separated the two germline ends. CDR3: CASSLVTVSNEQFF. The DNA for the CDR3 is TGCGCCAGCAGCTTGGTTACTGTTAGCAATGAGCAGTTCTTC.

The V and J genes are TRBV24-1 and TRBJ1-2; a possible D gene is TRBD1 (5 bases). The length of the CDR3 is 13 residues. CDR1 is KGHDR and CDR2 is SFDVKD in the germline V gene. Deletions cut 3 bases from V and 7 bases from J, with 11 bases between. The CDR3 DNA is TGTGCCACCAGTGATCCCCGGGGGGTTGGCTACACCTTC. It yields the protein CATSDPRGVGYTF.

This clone has a handful of counts. The rearrangement links TRBV18 to TRBJ2-3, with D tentatively TRBD1 (6 bases). The CDR3 is 14 residues long. V was shortened by 2 bases and J by 6 bases, with 12 bases between the two germline ends. Germline CDR1 reads KGHSH; CDR2 reads LQKENI. In DNA, the CDR3 is TGTGCCAGCTCACCAGGCCAGGGGTTCGATACGCAGTATTTT. Amino acids: CASSPGQGFDTQYF.

V is TRBV6-2 or TRBV6-3 and J is TRBJ1-1; D is possibly TRBD1 (6 bases). CDR1 MNHEY and CDR2 SVGEGT come from the germline V gene. With 4 bases removed from V and 8 bases from J, the gap between germline ends came to 23 bases. This CDR3 is 16 amino acids long. The CDR3 reads CASSSNRATYEREAFF. CDR3 DNA: TGTGCCAGCAGTTCGAACAGGGCCACCTATGAACGGGAAGCTTTCTTT.

The chain uses TRBV7-9 and TRBJ1-5, with 7 bases lining up with TRBD1. V gave up 3 bases and J gave up 7 bases; unmatched junction bases: 3. The CDR3 contains 13 residues. The germline V gene has CDR1 SEHNR and CDR2 FQNEAQ (reference sequence). Here the CDR3 reads CASSLTGHQPQHF. CDR3 coding DNA: TGTGCCAGCAGCTTGACAGGGCACCAGCCCCAGCATTTT.

J is TRBJ1-2 and V is TRBV30; the D gene is possibly TRBD1 (6 bases). V gave up 8 bases and J gave up 5 bases, with 15 bases separating them. Germline V gene data show CDR1 as GTSNPN and CDR2 as SVGIG (reference sequence). The CDR3 has 12 amino acids. CDR3 protein: CARGGQNYGYTF. Here the CDR3 DNA reads TGTGCCCGGGGCGGACAGAATTATGGCTACACCTTC.

The rearrangement joins TRBV6-5 to TRBJ2-1; D possibly corresponds to TRBD2 (7 bases). The CDR3 has 16 amino acids. Germline loops: CDR1 MNHEY, CDR2 SVGAGI. The V and J ends lost 0 bases and 8 bases respectively, with 17 bases between them. The CDR3 nucleotides read TGTGCCAGCAGTTACTCGAGGCGGGGGCCCCCCCATGAGCAGTTCTTC. This codes for CASSYSRRGPPHEQFF.

The CDR3 here is CASSAQANTEAFF. CDR3 bases: TGTGCCAGCAGCGCACAGGCGAACACTGAAGCTTTCTTT. The J gene is TRBJ1-1, the V gene TRBV7-7, with D perhaps TRBD1 (5 bases). Germline V gives CDR1 SSHAT, CDR2 FNYEAQ (reference sequence). V lost 5 bases to trimming and J lost 1 base, with 8 bases between them. This CDR3 region has 13 residues.

The chain links TRBV28 to TRBJ1-6; 9 bases line up with TRBD1. CDR1 and CDR2 (germline): MDHEN, SYDVKM. The V and J ends lost 3 bases and 10 bases, in that order; junction bases with no gene match: 7. The CDR3 is 15 amino acids. CDR3 sequence reads: CASSFPGTGSSPLHF. In DNA form, the CDR3 reads TGTGCCAGCAGTTTTCCTGGGACAGGGAGCTCACCCCTCCACTTT.

The J gene is TRBJ2-7, the V gene TRBV11-2; maybe TRBD1 (5 bases). This CDR3 has 14 residues. The germline gives CDR1 SGHAT, CDR2 FQNNGV. Trimming removed 3 bases at V and 4 bases at J, with 13 bases between. Here the CDR3 DNA reads TGTGCCAGCAGCTTGATAGGGGTTATGTACGAGCAGTACTTC. Translated, it gives CASSLIGVMYEQYF.

This clone was found once. The rearrangement joins TRBV2 to TRBJ1-2; TRBD1 might be the D (5 bases). The length of the CDR3 is 13 residues. The germline gives CDR1 SNHLY, CDR2 FYNNEI. Trimming took off 4 bases at V and 3 bases at J, with 9 bases between the two ends. The CDR3 region is CASSAEQDYGYTF. DNA for the CDR3: TGTGCCAGCAGTGCTGAACAGGACTATGGCTACACCTTC.

The chain has TRBV6-2 or TRBV6-3 and TRBJ1-1; D is perhaps TRBD1 (6 bases). The V and J ends lost 2 bases and 0 bases respectively, with 7 bases between them. CDR1 MNHEY and CDR2 SVGEGT come from the germline V gene. The length of the CDR3 is 14 residues. The CDR3 here is CASSYRGMNTEAFF. The CDR3 DNA is TGTGCCAGCAGTTACAGGGGGATGAACACTGAAGCTTTCTTT.

V and J are TRBV4-1 and TRBJ2-2, with 9 bases that match TRBD1. The CDR3 is made up of 14 amino acids. The germline V gene encodes CDR1 MGHRA and CDR2 YSYEKL. Trimming removed 4 bases from V and 6 bases from J; junction bases left unmatched: 3. The DNA for the CDR3 is TGCGCCAGCAGCCTACGACAGGGGGCCGGGGAGCTGTTTTTT. Amino acids: CASSLRQGAGELFF.

This clone has more than one count but fewer than ten. The CDR3 spells CASSQGFNPAETQYF. For the CDR3, the DNA is TGTGCCAGCAGCCAAGGTTTCAACCCCGCGGAGACCCAGTACTTC. The chain recombines TRBV3-1 (or the pseudogene TRBV3-2) with TRBJ2-5; no reliable D call. The CDR3 consists of 15 residues. Germline lookup yields CDR1 LGHDT and CDR2 YNNKEL (reference sequence). V lost 1 base to trimming and J lost 5 bases, with 14 bases between them.

V and J are TRBV7-9 and TRBJ1-5, with a possible D match to TRBD1 (5 bases). Looked up from germline, CDR1 is SEHNR and CDR2 is FQNEAQ (reference sequence). With 1 base removed from V and 0 bases from J, the gap between germline ends came to 13 bases. This CDR3 has 17 residues. CDR3 protein: CASSLVGSGNSNQPQHF. CDR3 coding DNA: TGTGCCAGCAGCTTAGTTGGGTCAGGGAATAGCAATCAGCCCCAGCATTTT.

The chain recombines TRBV6-5 with TRBJ1-4; 8 bases fit TRBD1. Per germline, CDR1 MNHEY and CDR2 SVGAGI. This CDR3 has 15 amino acids. J lost 8 bases, V lost 6 bases, and 11 bases had no gene match. The CDR3 spells CASSPAGQEGEKLFF. The CDR3 bases are TGTGCCAGCAGCCCCGCGGGACAGGAGGGGGAAAAACTGTTTTTT.

This clone has a handful of counts. This chain joins TRBV10-2 and TRBJ2-7; 7 bases agree with TRBD2. Germline CDR1 WSHSY, CDR2 SAAADI. Trimming removed 4 bases from V and 3 bases from J; junction bases left unmatched: 3. The CDR3 runs to 13 residues. The CDR3 loop is CASSAGTNYEQYV. The CDR3 region has the DNA TGCGCCAGCAGTGCCGGGACTAACTACGAGCAGTACGTC.

This clone was counted a few times. The rearrangement uses TRBV19 and TRBJ1-6; no clear D. In germline, CDR1 is LNHDA, CDR2 SQIVND (reference sequence). This CDR3 region has 15 residues. V was cut by 5 bases and J by 7 bases, with 15 bases left in between. The CDR3 is CASSPSGGLNSPLHF. In DNA form, the CDR3 reads TGTGCCAGTAGTCCCAGCGGAGGGTTGAATTCACCCCTCCACTTT.

The chain carries TRBV11-2 and TRBJ1-2; 7 bases map to TRBD1. There are 12 residues in the CDR3. The germline V gene encodes CDR1 SGHAT and CDR2 FQNNGV. With 4 bases clipped from V and 9 bases from J, the junction kept 5 bases outside the gene matches. Here the CDR3 DNA reads TGTGCCAGCAGCTCAAACAGGGGAAGCTACACCTTC. Residues: CASSSNRGSYTF.

The CDR3, as DNA: TGTGCCAGCAGTCCCCTTTCCAACGGGAATCAGCCCCAGCATTTT. It specifies CASSPLSNGNQPQHF. The chain links TRBV6-6 to TRBJ1-5; D not certain. V lost 5 bases and J lost 4, with 15 bases in between. Germline V gene data show CDR1 as MNHNY and CDR2 as SVGAGI (reference sequence). The CDR3 totals 15 residues.

This sequence joins TRBV7-2 and TRBJ2-7; no clear D. The germline V gene encodes CDR1 SGHTA and CDR2 FQGNSA. The CDR3 length is 14 residues. V was clipped by 5 bases and J by 1 base, with 12 bases between them. The DNA for the CDR3 is TGTGCCAGCAGCCCTATGCCCAGGTCCTACGAGCAGTACTTC. This encodes CASSPMPRSYEQYF.

The V call is TRBV5-4, the J call TRBJ2-1, with 9 bases identical to TRBD2. The CDR3 sequence is 16 residues long. Germline CDR1 SGHNT, CDR2 YYREEE (reference sequence). Trimming at V came to 0 bases and at J to 7 bases, leaving 8 bases not matched to a gene. CDR3 in DNA: TGTGCCAGCAGCTTGGCCCAGAGCGGGGGGCGTAATGAGCAGTTCTTC. This codes for CASSLAQSGGRNEQFF.

CDR3 sequence: CASSSDSVREQFF. The CDR3 DNA reads TGTGCCAGCAGCTCGGACTCAGTACGTGAGCAGTTCTTC. This chain joins TRBV7-8 and TRBJ2-1; a weak D match, TRBD2 (5 bases). CDR3 length: 13 residues. The germline V gene encodes CDR1 SGHVS and CDR2 FQNEAQ. The ends were cut back, 4 bases at V and 9 bases at J, with 13 bases in the middle.

The rearrangement links TRBV18 to TRBJ2-2; TRBD1 might be the D (6 bases). The CDR3 consists of 15 residues. Trimming cost V 1 base and J 7 bases, with 13 bases left between them. Germline V lookup: CDR1 KGHSH, CDR2 LQKENI. CDR3 nucleotide sequence: TGTGCCAGCTCACCACTAAACAGGGCTGGCGGGGAGCTGTTTTTT. This encodes CASSPLNRAGGELFF.

The chain joins TRBV11-2 to TRBJ2-3; D perhaps matches TRBD1 (6 bases). Looked up from germline, CDR1 is SGHAT and CDR2 is FQNNGV. The CDR3 runs 15 residues. Trimming stripped 5 bases from V and 4 bases from J, with 16 bases between. CDR3 residues: CASSAYAQGSDTQYF. CDR3 DNA sequence: TGTGCCAGCAGCGCCTATGCCCAGGGGTCAGATACGCAGTATTTT.

The chain employs TRBV15 and TRBJ1-4; D might be TRBD1 (6 bases). Germline V lookup: CDR1 LNHNV, CDR2 YYDKDF (reference sequence). Trimming left V 8 bases short and J 8 bases short, with 12 bases between. The CDR3 sequence is 12 residues long. CDR3 nucleotides: TGTGCCACCCAGGGGCTGGGAGAAAAACTGTTTTTT. Translation gives CATQGLGEKLFF.